The 14 T cell receptor beta chains below were found in one sample sequenced in a study of shared clonotypes between healthy human individuals. Produced via immunoSEQ multiplex PCR; TCRdb's table is partial and in-frame only. Of millions of clones in the sample, approximately 90% are singletons; the top ten hold around 0.15%. Sequencing input: naive CD4+ T cells sorted from blood. This sample's subset: CD45RA+ positively selected. All receptors come from a man aged 18 to 30 in good health.

V is TRBV10-3 and J is TRBJ2-7; the D gene is possibly TRBD2 (6 bases). Germline V CDR1 and CDR2: ENHRY, SYGVKD. Trimming shortened V by 10 bases and J by 0 bases, and 19 bases separated the two germline ends. This CDR3 spans 15 amino acids. The CDR3 DNA reads TGTGCCACCCTCGCGTCTGGGGGAGGCTCCTACGAGCAGTACTTC. Its translation is CATLASGGGSYEQYF.

This sequence joins TRBV6-5 and TRBJ2-5; tentative D call: TRBD1 (5 bases). This CDR3 region has 13 residues. V dropped 6 bases and J dropped 1 base, with 9 bases sitting between them. The V gene's germline CDR1 is MNHEY and CDR2 SVGAGI. CDR3 residues: CASRRDSQETQYF. CDR3 nucleotides: TGTGCCAGCAGGAGAGACAGCCAAGAGACCCAGTACTTC.

The chain employs TRBV7-9 and TRBJ2-2; 7 bases are a match to TRBD2. CDR1 and CDR2 from the germline V gene are SEHNR and FQNEAQ (reference sequence). This CDR3 is built from 14 residues. With V trimmed by 3 bases and J by 8 bases, 6 bases remained unmatched. CDR3 protein: CASSFAGAGGELFF. DNA for the CDR3: TGTGCCAGCAGCTTCGCCGGAGCGGGAGGGGAGCTGTTTTTT.

The gene calls are TRBV9 and TRBJ2-5; 8 bases match TRBD2. V lost 3 bases to trimming and J lost 5 bases; unmatched junction nucleotides: 12. The CDR3 extends over 16 amino acids. The germline CDR1 and CDR2 sequences are SGDLS and YYNGEE. Written as DNA, the CDR3 is TGTGCCAGCAGCGCCTTCGGGGGGGCAGGTTCGGAGACCCAGTACTTC. Translation gives CASSAFGGAGSETQYF. Together with reference TRBV9 and TRBJ2-5, the CDR3 gives the full variable domain: DSGVTQTPKHLITATGQRVTLRCSPRSGDLSVYWYQQSLDQGLQFLIQYYNGEERAKGNILERFSAQQFPDLHSELNLSSLELGDSALYFCASSAFGGAGSETQYFGPGTRLLVL.

The chain employs TRBV10-3 and TRBJ2-1, with a weak D call TRBD2 (6 bases). The CDR3 has 15 residues. Deletions cut 3 bases from V and 6 bases from J, with 15 bases between. Germline CDR1 is ENHRY and CDR2 is SYGVKD. This CDR3 reads CAISEGTQIGNEQFF. The CDR3, as DNA: TGTGCCATCAGTGAAGGGACTCAGATCGGCAATGAGCAGTTCTTC.

This chain links TRBV18 with TRBJ1-2; TRBD1 aligns across 9 bases. Trimming took 3 bases from V and 3 from J; bases not matched to a gene: 5. CDR3 length: 15 residues. Germline CDR1 is KGHSH and CDR2 is LQKENI. In DNA, the CDR3 is TGTGCCAGCTCACCGCCGGACAGGGGAGACTATGGCTACACCTTC. Protein: CASSPPDRGDYGYTF.

As DNA, the CDR3 is TGTGCCAGCAGTGCTGGGGGGGGAAACACCATATATTTT. Its protein is CASSAGGGNTIYF. The chain employs TRBV25-1 and TRBJ1-3; TRBD1 might be the D (5 bases). Germline V gene data show CDR1 as MGHDK and CDR2 as SYGVNS. The CDR3 totals 13 residues. Between the trimmed V and J ends, which lost 4 bases and 4 bases, there was a span of 8 bases.

CDR3 loop: CAGTGGIYGYTF. CDR3 in DNA: TGTGCCGGGACAGGGGGCATCTATGGCTACACCTTC. The V and J genes are TRBV30 and TRBJ1-2; 12 bases line up with TRBD1. CDR1 and CDR2 (germline): GTSNPN, SVGIG (reference sequence). This CDR3 spans 12 amino acids. V dropped 8 bases and J dropped 4; count of bases not matched to a gene: 2. The whole variable domain, remainder taken from reference TRBV30 and TRBJ1-2, is SQTIHQWPATLVQPVGSPLSLECTVEGTSNPNLYWYRQAAGRGLQLLFYSVGIGQISSEVPQNLSASRPQDRQFILSSKKLLLSDSGFYLCAGTGGIYGYTFGSGTRLTVV.

The chain combines TRBV18 with TRBJ2-7, with 9 bases matching TRBD2. Germline CDR1 is KGHSH and CDR2 is LQKENI. The CDR3 spans 15 residues. V dropped 2 bases and J dropped 3; count of bases not matched to a gene: 5. CDR3 coding DNA: TGTGCCAGCTCACCATTGGGTAGCGGGAGCTACGAGCAGTACTTC. This gives the protein CASSPLGSGSYEQYF.

On this clone itself: Additional DNA sequences in this sample encode the identical CDR3. This chain joins TRBV2 and TRBJ2-2; 7 nucleotides align to TRBD2. The germline gives CDR1 SNHLY, CDR2 FYNNEI. J lost 2 bases, V lost 6 bases, and 3 bases had no gene match. The CDR3 is 14 amino acids. CDR3 sequence: CASSERDNTGELFF. CDR3 nucleotide sequence: TGTGCCAGCAGCGAGCGGGACAACACCGGGGAGCTGTTTTTT.

This chain links TRBV5-1 with TRBJ2-3; possible D gene TRBD1, 8 bases. This CDR3 has 17 amino acids. Germline V gene lookup returns CDR1 SGHRS and CDR2 YFSETQ. V dropped 4 bases and J dropped 4 bases, with 22 bases sitting between them. The CDR3 loop reads CASSLGIGGDRPDTQYF. CDR3 in DNA: TGCGCCAGCAGCCTGGGAATAGGGGGGGACAGGCCAGATACGCAGTATTTT.

The V and J genes are TRBV7-3 and TRBJ2-3; the D gene is possibly TRBD2 (5 bases). CDR1 and CDR2 from the germline V gene are SGHTA and FQGTGA. V was trimmed by 2 bases and J by 2 bases, leaving 8 bases between them. CDR3 length: 14 residues. The CDR3 region is CASSLRGVTDTQYF. Here the CDR3 DNA reads TGTGCCAGCAGCTTACGGGGAGTCACAGATACGCAGTATTTT.

The rearrangement joins TRBV11-3 to TRBJ2-3; D is undetermined. Per the germline V gene, CDR1 is SGHNT and CDR2 is YENEEA. The V and J ends lost 1 base and 0 bases respectively, with 11 bases between them. This CDR3 spans 16 amino acids. The CDR3 DNA sequence: TGTGCCAGCAGCTTAGGGGTTGACTCCAGCACAGATACGCAGTATTTT. This codes for CASSLGVDSSTDTQYF.

V is TRBV28 and J is TRBJ2-1, with D possibly being TRBD1 or TRBD2 (5 bases each). V was shortened by 2 bases and J by 2 bases, with 10 bases between the two germline ends. Germline values: CDR1 MDHEN, CDR2 SYDVKM. The CDR3 consists of 15 residues. Written as DNA, the CDR3 is TGTGCCAGCAGTTTAGTTGGGGGACCCTACAATGAGCAGTTCTTC. Protein sequence: CASSLVGGPYNEQFF.